A single sample gave rise to the 19 T cell receptor beta chains below, sequenced in a study of control samples from healthy donors and cancer patients. Some clones are missing from TCRdb's copy, which holds only in-frame ones; the method was immunoSEQ multiplex PCR. The sample carries about 65,000 clones, just over 90% recorded once. The sample comprised PBMCs. These receptors were obtained from a woman aged 50 to 60 with colorectal cancer.

This clone was seen just once. The rearrangement uses TRBV5-1 and TRBJ2-3; tentatively, D is TRBD2 (5 bases). CDR1 is SGHRS, CDR2 YFSETQ, per germline. This CDR3 spans 16 amino acids. V lost 5 bases to trimming and J lost 0 bases, with 16 bases between them. The DNA for the CDR3 is TGCGCCAGCAGTCAGACCGAGCGGAAAAGCACAGATACGCAGTATTTT. As protein: CASSQTERKSTDTQYF.

This chain connects TRBV6-5 to TRBJ2-7; TRBD1 aligns across 7 bases. CDR3 length: 14 residues. Unmatched junction bases numbered 4, after V lost 4 bases and J lost 1 base. Germline V gene data show CDR1 as MNHEY and CDR2 as SVGAGI. CDR3 coding DNA: TGTGCCAGCAGTTCGTACAGGGGTTCCTACGAGCAGTACTTC. This codes for CASSSYRGSYEQYF.

The chain carries TRBV5-1 and TRBJ1-1; no definite D call. Per germline, CDR1 SGHRS and CDR2 YFSETQ. Trimming took 5 bases from V and 1 from J, leaving 12 bases between them. This CDR3 contains 14 residues. Here the CDR3 DNA reads TGCGCCAGCAGGAGTGGGGTAGGGAACACTGAAGCTTTCTTT. It is translated as CASRSGVGNTEAFF.

This sequence joins TRBV6-5 and TRBJ2-1; 11 bases are a match to TRBD2. Trimming removed 6 bases from V and 10 bases from J; junction bases left unmatched: 8. Germline V gene lookup returns CDR1 MNHEY and CDR2 SVGAGI. CDR3 length: 14 residues. The CDR3 is CASRAGTSGREQFF. In DNA form, the CDR3 reads TGTGCCAGCAGAGCCGGGACTAGCGGCAGGGAGCAGTTCTTC.

This chain connects TRBV6-1 to TRBJ2-3; TRBD2 aligns across 7 bases. Trimming took 3 bases from V and 5 from J; bases not matched to a gene: 11. The CDR3 runs to 16 residues. The germline gives CDR1 MNHNS, CDR2 SASEGT. The CDR3 coding sequence is TGTGCCAGCAGTGAGGCGCGGGTCACGGGGGGAGATACGCAGTATTTT. It translates to CASSEARVTGGDTQYF.

The chain couples TRBV5-1 to TRBJ2-4; D gene ambiguous. CDR3 size: 15 residues. Germline V gene sequence: CDR1 SGHRS, CDR2 YFSETQ. V lost 0 bases to trimming and J lost 0 bases, with 7 bases between them. The CDR3 is CASSLGHEAKNIQYF. The DNA for the CDR3 is TGCGCCAGCAGCTTGGGACACGAAGCCAAAAACATTCAGTACTTC.

V usage is TRBV7-6 and J usage is TRBJ2-3; perhaps TRBD2 as D (5 bases). The CDR3 is 15 residues long. The germline V and J ends were trimmed by 4 bases and 1 base, with 12 bases remaining between them. CDR1 is SGHVS, CDR2 FNYEAQ, per germline. CDR3 sequence: CASSSRTGGTDTQYF. The CDR3 nucleotides are TGTGCCAGCAGCTCGAGGACCGGGGGCACAGATACGCAGTATTTT. The entire variable domain, with the rest obtained from reference TRBV7-6 and TRBJ2-3, is as follows: GAGVSQSPRYKVTKRGQDVALRCDPISGHVSLYWYRQALGQGPEFLTYFNYEAQQDKSGLPNDRFSAERPEGSISTLTIQRTEQRDSAMYRCASSSRTGGTDTQYFGPGTRLTVL.

The chain links TRBV5-5 to TRBJ1-6; perhaps TRBD1 as D (6 bases). This CDR3 is built from 16 residues. CDR1 and CDR2 (germline): SGHKS, YYEKEE (reference sequence). The V and J ends lost 3 bases and 6 bases respectively, with 16 bases between them. Written as DNA, the CDR3 is TGTGCCAGCAGCTCCCGACATGGACAGACTAATTCACCCCTCCACTTT. It is translated as CASSSRHGQTNSPLHF.

This clone has just one count. The chain employs TRBV25-1 and TRBJ2-7; tentatively, D is TRBD1 or TRBD2 (5 bases each). CDR1 is MGHDK, CDR2 SYGVNS, per germline. CDR3 length: 18 amino acids. V lost 5 bases to trimming and J lost 1 base, with 24 bases between them. The DNA for the CDR3 is TGTGCCAGCAGTCCCGAATGGTGGTCTGAGGGGAATTCCTACGAGCAGTACTTC. Amino acid sequence: CASSPEWWSEGNSYEQYF.

The V and J genes are TRBV6-4 and TRBJ2-2, with TRBD2 identical over 7 bases. This CDR3 is built from 14 residues. Trimming cost V 6 bases and J 4 bases; bases outside gene matches: 5. The germline V gene has CDR1 MRHNA and CDR2 SNTAGT. The CDR3 nucleotides read TGTGCCAGCAGAACATTAGCGGGCACCGGGGAGCTGTTTTTT. Translating it yields CASRTLAGTGELFF.

This clone occurred a few times. This chain links TRBV6-6 with TRBJ2-7; 7 nucleotides agree with TRBD1. V gave up 7 bases and J gave up 6 bases; unmatched junction bases: 12. The CDR3 spans 14 residues. CDR1 and CDR2 from the germline V gene are MNHNY and SVGAGI (reference sequence). The CDR3 bases are TGTGCCAGCACGAAGGGGACAGACTTCGTCGAGCAGTACTTC. Translation: CASTKGTDFVEQYF.

V is TRBV27 and J is TRBJ1-2; D ambiguous. The CDR3 is 13 residues long. V lost 0 bases to trimming and J lost 6 bases, with 8 bases between them. Germline CDR1 is MNHEY and CDR2 is SMNVEV (reference sequence). Here the CDR3 reads CASSLSQADGYTF. In nucleotides, the CDR3 is TGTGCCAGCAGTTTATCGCAGGCGGATGGCTACACCTTC.

In regard to this clone: Sequence at one end of the junction differs from germline and may be a read error. The chain is built from TRBV6-1 and TRBJ2-3; 14 nucleotides match TRBD2. This CDR3 is 19 amino acids long. Germline loops: CDR1 MNHNS, CDR2 SASEGT. In DNA form, the CDR3 reads TGTGTCAGCAGTGGCCAGACTAGCGGGGGGGGAGCTAGCACAGATACGCAGTATTTT. It yields the protein CVSSGQTSGGGASTDTQYF.

The CDR3 reads CASTGYSGNTIYF. The CDR3 DNA follows: TGTGCCTCTACGGGATACTCTGGAAACACCATATATTTT. J is TRBJ1-3 and V is TRBV19; unclear D gene. V dropped 11 bases and J dropped 0 bases, with 11 bases sitting between them. CDR3 length: 13 amino acids. Germline CDR1 and CDR2: LNHDA and SQIVND (reference sequence).

This clone has only a few counts. The chain carries TRBV2 and TRBJ2-1; the match to TRBD2 covers 7 bases. Germline V CDR1 and CDR2: SNHLY, FYNNEI. V was pared by 6 bases and J by 3 bases, with 5 bases of the junction left unmatched. The CDR3 has 14 amino acids. The CDR3 DNA reads as TGTGCCAGCAGCGGGGGGTCGGACTACAATGAGCAGTTCTTC. Protein: CASSGGSDYNEQFF.

This chain uses TRBV4-1 with TRBJ2-7, with 13 bases lining up with TRBD2. V shed 0 bases, J shed 2 bases, and the junction held 10 bases outside the gene matches. The germline V gene has CDR1 MGHRA and CDR2 YSYEKL. There are 19 residues in the CDR3. Written as DNA, the CDR3 is TGCGCCAGCAGCCAAGATGACCGGACTAGCGGGAGTGTCACCTACGAGCAGTACTTC. Translation: CASSQDDRTSGSVTYEQYF.

J is TRBJ2-7 and V is TRBV6-5, with TRBD1 matching over 7 bases. The CDR3 contains 15 residues. Germline assignment: CDR1 MNHEY and CDR2 SVGAGI. V was pared by 5 bases and J by 2 bases, with 9 bases of the junction left unmatched. CDR3 in DNA: TGTGCCAGCAGTAAATCCGGGACAGCGGCCTACGAGCAGTACTTC. Translation: CASSKSGTAAYEQYF.

The chain combines TRBV27 with TRBJ2-1, with 13 bases lining up with TRBD2. The CDR3 is 16 residues long. V was clipped by 4 bases and J by 5 bases; unmatched bases: 5. Germline assignment: CDR1 MNHEY and CDR2 SMNVEV (reference sequence). In DNA, the CDR3 is TGTGCCAGCAGTTGGACTAGCGGGGGCCTTGACAATGAGCAGTTCTTC. Encoded protein: CASSWTSGGLDNEQFF.

The chain carries TRBV5-1 and TRBJ2-5; D gene unclear. Between the trimmed V and J ends, which lost 0 bases and 2 bases, there was a span of 8 bases. The length of the CDR3 is 14 residues. Germline V gives CDR1 SGHRS, CDR2 YFSETQ. CDR3 DNA sequence: TGCGCCAGCAGCTTGGATGGCAGACAAGAGACCCAGTACTTC. Protein product: CASSLDGRQETQYF.